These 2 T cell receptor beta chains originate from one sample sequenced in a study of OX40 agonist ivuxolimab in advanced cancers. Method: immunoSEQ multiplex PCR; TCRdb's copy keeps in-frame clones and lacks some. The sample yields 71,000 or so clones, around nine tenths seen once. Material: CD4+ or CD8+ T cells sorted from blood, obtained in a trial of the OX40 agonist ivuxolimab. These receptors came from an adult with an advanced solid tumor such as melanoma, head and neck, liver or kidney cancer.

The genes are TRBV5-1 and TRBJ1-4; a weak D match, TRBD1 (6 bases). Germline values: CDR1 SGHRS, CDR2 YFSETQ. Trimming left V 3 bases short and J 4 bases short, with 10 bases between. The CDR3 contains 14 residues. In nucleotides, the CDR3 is TGCGCCAGCAGCTCGGACAGAGATAATGAAAAACTGTTTTTT. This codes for CASSSDRDNEKLFF. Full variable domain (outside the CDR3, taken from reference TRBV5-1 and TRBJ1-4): KAGVTQTPRYLIKTRGQQVTLSCSPISGHRSVSWYQQTPGQGLQFLFEYFSETQRNKGNFPGRFSGRQFSNSRSEMNVSTLELGDSALYLCASSSDRDNEKLFFGSGTQLSVL.

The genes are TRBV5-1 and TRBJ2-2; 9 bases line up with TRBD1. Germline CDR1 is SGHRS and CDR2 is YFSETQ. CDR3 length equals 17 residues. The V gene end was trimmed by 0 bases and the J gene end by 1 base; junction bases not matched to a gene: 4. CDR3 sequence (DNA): TGCGCCAGCAGCTTGGCCGCGGACAGGGGGAACACCGGGGAGCTGTTTTTT. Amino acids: CASSLAADRGNTGELFF.